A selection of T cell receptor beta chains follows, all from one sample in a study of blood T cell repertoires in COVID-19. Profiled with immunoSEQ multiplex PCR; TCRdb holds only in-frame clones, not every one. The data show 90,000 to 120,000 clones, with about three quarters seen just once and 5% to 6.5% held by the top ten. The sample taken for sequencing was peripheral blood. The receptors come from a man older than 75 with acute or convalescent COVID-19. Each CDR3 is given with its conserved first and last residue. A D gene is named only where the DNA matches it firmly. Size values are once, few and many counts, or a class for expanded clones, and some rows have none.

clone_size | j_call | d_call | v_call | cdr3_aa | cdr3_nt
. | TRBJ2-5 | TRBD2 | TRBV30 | CAGRGRGIETQYF | TGTGCCGGGCGGGGGAGGGGAATAGAGACCCAGTACTTC
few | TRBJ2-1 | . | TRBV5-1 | CASSFLYEQFF | TGCGCCAGCAGCTTCCTGTATGAGCAGTTCTTC
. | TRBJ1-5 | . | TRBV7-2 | CASSPTPREVNQPQHF | TGTGCCAGCAGCCCAACTCCCAGGGAGGTCAATCAGCCCCAGCATTTT
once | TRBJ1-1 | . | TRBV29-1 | CSAGGTEAFF | TGCAGCGCCGGGGGAACTGAAGCTTTCTTT
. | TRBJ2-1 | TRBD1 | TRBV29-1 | CSGGTGGLGEQFF | TGCAGCGGAGGGACAGGGGGCTTGGGTGAGCAGTTCTTC
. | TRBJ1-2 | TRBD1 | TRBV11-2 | CASSTTGAYGYTF | TGTGCCAGCAGTACCACAGGGGCCTATGGCTACACCTTC
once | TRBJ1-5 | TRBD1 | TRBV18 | CASSPPGQGGKNQPQHF | TGTGCCAGCTCACCACCGGGACAGGGGGGGAAAAATCAGCCCCAGCATTTT
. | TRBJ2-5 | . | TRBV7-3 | CASSVSVFETQYF | TGTGCCAGCAGCGTAAGCGTGTTTGAGACCCAGTACTTC
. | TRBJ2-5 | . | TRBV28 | CASTHRDMSRETQYF | TGTGCCAGCACACACCGGGACATGTCCCGGGAAACCCAGTACTTC
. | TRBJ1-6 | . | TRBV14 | CASSQLPRGESPLHF | TGTGCCAGCAGCCAATTACCCAGGGGTGAGTCACCCCTCCACTTT
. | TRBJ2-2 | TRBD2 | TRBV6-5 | CASSLPPGGTGELFF | TGTGCCAGCAGTTTACCCCCGGGGGGCACCGGGGAGCTGTTTTTT
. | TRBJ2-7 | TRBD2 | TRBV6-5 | CASGVEGLASYEQYF | TGTGCCAGCGGGGTAGAGGGACTAGCCAGCTACGAGCAGTACTTC
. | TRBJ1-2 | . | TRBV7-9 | CASSLGGDTYGYTF | TGTGCCAGCAGCTTAGGAGGGGACACCTATGGCTACACCTTC
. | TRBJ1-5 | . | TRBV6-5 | CASSPDNSNQPQHF | TGTGCCAGCAGCCCCGACAATAGCAATCAGCCCCAGCATTTT
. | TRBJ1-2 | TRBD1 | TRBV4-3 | CASSHIPRQGLDGYTF | TGCGCCAGCAGCCACATCCCCAGACAGGGACTGGATGGCTACACCTTC
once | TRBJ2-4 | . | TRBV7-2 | CASSPKGGAKNIQYF | TGTGCCAGCAGCCCCAAGGGAGGCGCCAAAAACATTCAGTACTTC
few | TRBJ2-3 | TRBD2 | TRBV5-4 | CASSFGLAALSSTDTQYF | TGTGCCAGCAGCTTCGGACTAGCGGCCCTAAGTAGCACAGATACGCAGTATTTT
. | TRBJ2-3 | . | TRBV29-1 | CSVLGLATDTQYF | TGCAGCGTATTGGGCTTGGCCACAGATACGCAGTATTTT
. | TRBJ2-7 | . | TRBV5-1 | CASSEGLYEQYF | TGCGCCAGCAGCGAGGGACTCTACGAGCAGTACTTC
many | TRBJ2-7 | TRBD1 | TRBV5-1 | CASSLGVTGGLFEQYF | TGCGCCAGCAGCTTGGGGGTGACAGGGGGTCTCTTCGAGCAGTACTTC
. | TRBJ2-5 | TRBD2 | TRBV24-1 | CATSEVRGSRETQYF | TGTGCCACCAGTGAGGTTCGCGGGAGTAGGGAGACCCAGTACTTC
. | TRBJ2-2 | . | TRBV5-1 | CASSLHPGGKTGELFF | TGCGCCAGCAGTTTACACCCAGGGGGGAAAACCGGGGAGCTGTTTTTT
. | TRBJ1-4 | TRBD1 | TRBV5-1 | CASSQGGSNEKLFF | TGCGCCAGCAGCCAGGGGGGTTCTAATGAAAAACTGTTTTTT
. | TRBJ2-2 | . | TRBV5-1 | CATHWGLGDGELFF | TGCGCCACCCACTGGGGACTGGGTGACGGGGAGCTGTTTTTT
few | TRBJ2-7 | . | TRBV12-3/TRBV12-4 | CASSNNYEQYF | TGTGCCAGCAGTAACAACTACGAGCAGTACTTC
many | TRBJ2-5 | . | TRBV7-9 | CASSPSGTQYF | TGTGCCAGCAGCCCCAGTGGGACCCAGTACTTC
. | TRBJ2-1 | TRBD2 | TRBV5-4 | CASSLEAGGVNEQFF | TGTGCCAGCAGCTTGGAAGCGGGAGGTGTCAATGAGCAGTTCTTC
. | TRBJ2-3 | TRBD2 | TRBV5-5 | CASSSRAAGGPGTDTQYF | TGTGCCAGCAGCTCCAGAGCAGCGGGAGGGCCGGGCACAGATACGCAGTATTTT
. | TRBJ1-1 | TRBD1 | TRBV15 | CATSRDPGGWISTEAFF | TGTGCCACCAGCAGAGATCCAGGGGGCTGGATAAGCACTGAAGCTTTCTTT
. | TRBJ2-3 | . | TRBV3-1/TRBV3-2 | CASSQTREIQDTQYF | TGTGCCAGCAGCCAAACAAGGGAGATCCAAGATACGCAGTATTTT
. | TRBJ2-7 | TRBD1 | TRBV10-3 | CAISQTGVDYEQYF | TGTGCCATCAGTCAGACAGGGGTGGACTACGAGCAGTACTTC
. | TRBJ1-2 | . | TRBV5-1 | CASSWTTSGSNYGYTF | TGCGCCAGCAGCTGGACGACTTCGGGGTCGAACTATGGCTACACCTTC
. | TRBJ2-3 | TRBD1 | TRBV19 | CASSNDRGTDTQYF | TGTGCCAGTAGTAACGACAGGGGGACAGATACGCAGTATTTT
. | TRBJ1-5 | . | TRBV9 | CASSSSEAKGQPQHF | TGTGCCAGCAGCTCCTCCGAGGCTAAGGGGCAGCCCCAGCATTTT
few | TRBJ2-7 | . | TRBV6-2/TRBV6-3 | CASGSNEQYF | TGTGCCAGCGGTTCTAACGAGCAGTACTTC
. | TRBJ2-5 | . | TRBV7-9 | CASSLASHQETQYF | TGTGCCAGCAGCTTAGCTAGTCACCAAGAGACCCAGTACTTC
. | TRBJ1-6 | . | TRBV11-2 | CASSLGTNSPLHF | TGTGCCAGCAGCTTGGGGACAAATTCACCCCTCCACTTT
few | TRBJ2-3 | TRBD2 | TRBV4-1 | CASSQEGLAGVGDTQYF | TGCGCCAGCAGCCAAGAGGGACTAGCGGGAGTTGGGGATACGCAGTATTTT
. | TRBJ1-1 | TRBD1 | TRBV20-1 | CSASRDRGTTMNTEAFF | TGCAGTGCTAGTCGGGACAGGGGGACTACCATGAACACTGAAGCTTTCTTT
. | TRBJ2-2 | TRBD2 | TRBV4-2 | CASSQVSGTSGRIAGELFF | TGTGCCAGCAGCCAAGTTTCTGGGACTAGCGGGAGGATTGCCGGGGAGCTGTTTTTT
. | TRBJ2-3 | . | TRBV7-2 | CASSSTLEGTDTQYF | TGTGCCAGCAGCTCGACCCTCGAGGGCACAGATACGCAGTATTTT
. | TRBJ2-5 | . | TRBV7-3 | CASSLSGDETQYF | TGTGCCAGCAGCTTGTCAGGGGACGAGACCCAGTACTTC
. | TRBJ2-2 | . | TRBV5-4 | CASSLGAGATGELFF | TGTGCCAGCAGCTTAGGGGCGGGGGCCACCGGGGAGCTGTTTTTT
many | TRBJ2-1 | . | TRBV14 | CASSQFLLGGEQFF | TGTGCCAGCAGCCAATTCCTTCTAGGCGGTGAGCAGTTCTTC
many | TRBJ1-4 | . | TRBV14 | CASRPLTGEKLFF | TGTGCCAGCAGACCCCTAACAGGGGAAAAACTGTTTTTT
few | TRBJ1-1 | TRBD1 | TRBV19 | CASSKQGGNTEAFF | TGTGCCAGTAGTAAACAGGGGGGGAACACTGAAGCTTTCTTT
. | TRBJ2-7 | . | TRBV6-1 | CASSELGGDEQYF | TGTGCCAGCAGTGAACTAGGCGGGGACGAGCAGTACTTC
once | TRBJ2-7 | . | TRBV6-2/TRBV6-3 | CASSLPRYRSSYEQYF | TGTGCCAGCAGTTTGCCCCGCTACAGAAGCTCCTACGAGCAGTACTTC
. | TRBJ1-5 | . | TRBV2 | CASNTGIRGNQPQHF | TGTGCCAGCAACACAGGGATCCGAGGGAATCAGCCCCAGCATTTT
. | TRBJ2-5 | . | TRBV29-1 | CNPRGGRYERTQYF | TGCAACCCCAGAGGGGGAAGGTATGAGAGAACCCAGTACTTC
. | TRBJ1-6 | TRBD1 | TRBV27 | CASSSYRGQSNSPLHF | TGTGCCAGCAGTTCTTACAGGGGGCAGAGTAATTCACCCCTCCACTTT
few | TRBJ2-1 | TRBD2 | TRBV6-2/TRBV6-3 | CASSYSREGRYNEQFF | TGTGCCAGCAGTTACTCGAGGGAGGGCCGATACAATGAGCAGTTCTTC
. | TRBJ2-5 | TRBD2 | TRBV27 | CASSKRGQETQYF | TGTGCCAGCAGCAAGCGGGGACAAGAGACCCAGTACTTC
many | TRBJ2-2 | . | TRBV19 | CASSISGAAGELFF | TGTGCCAGTAGTATAAGTGGGGCGGCCGGGGAGCTGTTTTTT